This TCR beta chain was recovered during a study of T cell responses to AZD1222 COVID-19 vaccine. Points from the study as a whole: Vaccine-associated CD4 TCRs spanned spike, dominant at 160-218 and 743-854. Without day 14 samples, only post-peak T cell repertoires were studied. Clonal diversity may have been underestimated in mostly white British donors.

This clone was observed once. Antigen unknown. Trimming pared 3 bases from V and 5 bases from J, leaving 20 bases between. The V gene's germline CDR1 is SGHTA and CDR2 FQGNSA. The length of the CDR3 is 17 residues. Sequenced by immunoSEQ multiplex PCR; TCRdb stores in-frame clones only, minus some. The table lists 95,000 to 150,000 clones, 80% to 90% of them singletons. The TCR was taken from an adult in good health. Sequences were derived from peripheral blood, sampled on day 0 of AZD1222 vaccination. The chain carries TRBV7-2 and TRBJ2-1; perhaps TRBD1 as D (6 bases). CDR3 amino acids: CASSFQRRGWGHNEQFF. The CDR3 nucleotides read TGTGCCAGCAGCTTCCAGCGCAGGGGTTGGGGCCACAATGAGCAGTTCTTC.